These 22 T cell receptor beta chains were all obtained from the same sample, sequenced in a study of blood T cell repertoires in COVID-19. Assay used: immunoSEQ multiplex PCR; TCRdb lists only in-frame clones, some missing. The table lists 250,000 to 350,000 clones, roughly 86% of them singletons. The sequenced sample consisted of PBMCs or T cells enriched from blood (not recorded which). All receptors derive from a woman between 18 and 29 years old who had recovered from COVID-19.

The genes are TRBV12-5 and TRBJ2-5; tentatively, D is TRBD1 (5 bases). CDR3 length: 15 residues. V was pared by 7 bases and J by 2 bases, with 17 bases between. Germline CDR1 reads LGHNT; CDR2 reads FRNRAP. The CDR3 DNA is TGTGCTAGTGCCCGCCATCGTCAGGGACAAGAGACCCAGTACTTC. It encodes CASARHRQGQETQYF.

The V gene is TRBV5-1, the J gene TRBJ1-3; D is unclear. CDR3 length: 12 residues. Trimming pared 4 bases from V and 0 bases from J, leaving 2 bases between. Germline V gene lookup returns CDR1 SGHRS and CDR2 YFSETQ. The CDR3 is CASSHSGNTIYF. In nucleotides, the CDR3 is TGCGCCAGCAGCCACTCTGGAAACACCATATATTTT.

The chain carries TRBV28 and TRBJ1-4, with TRBD1 as a possible D gene (5 bases). The CDR3 is made up of 18 amino acids. Germline CDR1 is MDHEN and CDR2 is SYDVKM. Trimming pared 3 bases from V and 4 bases from J, leaving 21 bases between. The CDR3 DNA reads TGTGCCAGCAGTTTCTCACCGGACGGGGGAAACCTTAATGAAAAACTGTTTTTT. It is translated as CASSFSPDGGNLNEKLFF. Using reference TRBV28 and TRBJ1-4 for the parts outside the CDR3, the full variable domain is DVKVTQSSRYLVKRTGEKVFLECVQDMDHENMFWYRQDPGLGLRLIYFSYDVKMKEKGDIPEGYSVSREKKERFSLILESASTNQTSMYLCASSFSPDGGNLNEKLFFGSGTQLSVL.

The chain is built from TRBV7-9 and TRBJ1-4; D not resolved. The CDR3 is made up of 16 amino acids. Trimming left V 5 bases short and J 0 bases short, with 13 bases between. Germline V gene sequence: CDR1 SEHNR, CDR2 FQNEAQ (reference sequence). CDR3 DNA: TGTGCCAGCAGCCAACCCCTCACAACAACTAATGAAAAACTGTTTTTT. Translating it yields CASSQPLTTTNEKLFF.

The genes are TRBV7-9 and TRBJ2-1; D unclear. The CDR3 loop spans 16 amino acids. Germline V CDR1 and CDR2: SEHNR, FQNEAQ (reference sequence). Between the trimmed V and J ends, which lost 5 bases and 2 bases, there was a span of 16 bases. This CDR3 is CASSPLRQSTYNEQFF. In DNA, the CDR3 is TGTGCCAGCAGCCCCCTCAGGCAGAGCACCTACAATGAGCAGTTCTTC.

This chain connects TRBV28 to TRBJ2-5, with D tentatively TRBD2 (5 bases). CDR1 is MDHEN and CDR2 is SYDVKM in the germline V gene. The CDR3 is 11 amino acids. Trimming removed 4 bases from V and 11 bases from J, with 11 bases in between. The CDR3 protein is CASSYGDPQYF. The CDR3 region has the DNA TGTGCCAGCAGTTACGGGGATCCTCAGTACTTC.

This clone has a handful of counts. The J gene is TRBJ2-1, the V gene TRBV6-5, with 10 bases that match TRBD2. V shed 7 bases and J 7 bases; nucleotides not matched to a gene: 10. The CDR3 sequence is 15 residues long. CDR1 and CDR2 from the germline V gene are MNHEY and SVGAGI. This CDR3 is CASTLGLAYYNEQFF. CDR3 bases: TGTGCCAGCACCCTGGGACTAGCGTACTATAATGAGCAGTTCTTC.

The gene calls are TRBV10-1 and TRBJ1-2, with 11 bases matching TRBD1. With 1 base clipped from V and 1 base from J, the junction kept 5 bases outside the gene matches. CDR1 WNHNN and CDR2 SYGVQD come from the germline V gene (reference sequence). This CDR3 comprises 17 residues. The CDR3 loop reads CASSEYEGQGVNYGYTF. The CDR3 DNA reads TGCGCCAGCAGTGAGTACGAGGGACAGGGGGTTAACTATGGCTACACCTTC.

This chain uses TRBV2 with TRBJ2-2, with TRBD2 as a possible D gene (5 bases). CDR3 length: 17 residues. Germline assignment: CDR1 SNHLY and CDR2 FYNNEI. V lost 2 bases and J 0 bases, leaving 13 bases between the germline ends. The CDR3 nucleotides are TGTGCCAGCAGTGAAAATTCCGCGAGGGCGAACACCGGGGAGCTGTTTTTT. Translated: CASSENSARANTGELFF.

This clone occurred once. This sequence joins TRBV18 and TRBJ2-1; 11 positions agree with TRBD2. V shed 5 bases, J shed 9 bases, and the junction held 18 bases outside the gene matches. CDR1 is KGHSH and CDR2 is LQKENI in the germline V gene. This CDR3 contains 18 residues. CDR3 loop: CASSTGPGLAEPAGEQFF. DNA for the CDR3: TGTGCCAGCTCAACCGGCCCGGGACTAGCGGAACCGGCTGGTGAGCAGTTCTTC. Drawing the rest from reference TRBV18 and TRBJ2-1, the complete variable domain is NAGVMQNPRHLVRRRGQEARLRCSPMKGHSHVYWYRQLPEEGLKFMVYLQKENIIDESGMPKERFSAEFPKEGPSILRIQQVVRGDSAAYFCASSTGPGLAEPAGEQFFGPGTRLTVL.

This chain connects TRBV27 to TRBJ1-1; 7 positions agree with TRBD1. Germline CDR1 is MNHEY and CDR2 is SMNVEV (reference sequence). This CDR3 region has 13 residues. V lost 3 bases, J lost 6 bases, and 4 bases stayed unmatched. The CDR3 loop is CASSFTGAAEAFF. CDR3 DNA sequence: TGTGCCAGCAGTTTTACAGGGGCTGCTGAAGCTTTCTTT.

V is TRBV28 and J is TRBJ2-7; TRBD1 is a possible D gene (6 bases). With 6 bases removed from V and 5 bases from J, the gap between germline ends came to 11 bases. Germline CDR1 reads MDHEN; CDR2 reads SYDVKM. The CDR3 is 12 residues long. The CDR3 loop reads CASRGQGNEQYF. CDR3 DNA: TGTGCCAGCAGGGGCCAGGGGAACGAGCAGTACTTC.

CDR3 DNA sequence: TGTGCCAGCAGCCACGATCAGTCCACAGATACGCAGTATTTT. Translating gives CASSHDQSTDTQYF. The chain employs TRBV7-2 and TRBJ2-3; D is ambiguous. This CDR3 region has 14 residues. Germline V gives CDR1 SGHTA, CDR2 FQGNSA. Deletions cut 5 bases from V and 2 bases from J, with 11 bases between.

This chain connects TRBV15 to TRBJ2-2; D perhaps matches TRBD1 (6 bases). Germline V lookup: CDR1 LNHNV, CDR2 YYDKDF (reference sequence). V was pared by 4 bases and J by 3 bases, with 12 bases between. The CDR3 length is 15 residues. CDR3 in DNA: TGTGCCACCAGCATTCATGGGGGCGACACCGGGGAGCTGTTTTTT. It yields the protein CATSIHGGDTGELFF.

The chain recombines TRBV7-2 with TRBJ2-2; 7 positions match TRBD2. The CDR3 runs to 15 residues. Germline V gene lookup returns CDR1 SGHTA and CDR2 FQGNSA. J gave up 6 bases and V 5 bases, and 9 bases lay outside the gene matches. Here the CDR3 reads CASSATREGPGELFF. The CDR3 nucleotides are TGTGCCAGCAGCGCTACTAGGGAGGGACCCGGGGAGCTGTTTTTT.

The V gene is TRBV5-1, the J gene TRBJ2-2; 9 positions agree with TRBD1. V lost 2 bases to trimming and J lost 4 bases; unmatched junction nucleotides: 12. The CDR3 loop spans 18 amino acids. Germline V gives CDR1 SGHRS, CDR2 YFSETQ. The CDR3 DNA is TGCGCCAGCAGCTTTTTTGGACAGGGGACCCCGGGCACCGGGGAGCTGTTTTTT. Translated: CASSFFGQGTPGTGELFF.

This chain links TRBV28 with TRBJ2-2; TRBD2 matches at 15 bases. Germline CDR1 reads MDHEN; CDR2 reads SYDVKM. The V and J ends lost 8 bases and 3 bases, in that order; junction bases with no gene match: 10. CDR3 length equals 18 residues. The CDR3 here is CASHTGTSGRMHTGELFF. DNA of the CDR3: TGTGCCAGCCATACCGGGACTAGCGGGAGGATGCACACCGGGGAGCTGTTTTTT.

The chain couples TRBV11-1 to TRBJ2-7; TRBD1 aligns across 7 bases. This CDR3 has 15 residues. Per the germline V gene, CDR1 is SGHAT and CDR2 is FQDESV (reference sequence). Trimming at V came to 1 base and at J to 1 base, leaving 4 bases not matched to a gene. The DNA for the CDR3 is TGTGCCAGCAGCTTAGGGACAGGAAATTCCTACGAGCAGTACTTC. Amino acid sequence: CASSLGTGNSYEQYF. Combining the CDR3 with reference TRBV11-1 and TRBJ2-7 gives the whole variable domain EAEVAQSPRYKITEKSQAVAFWCDPISGHATLYWYRQILGQGPELLVQFQDESVVDDSQLPKDRFSAERLKGVDSTLKIQPAELGDSAMYLCASSLGTGNSYEQYFGPGTRLTVT.

The J gene is TRBJ2-1, the V gene TRBV5-6; TRBD2 might be the D (5 bases). Germline assignment: CDR1 SGHDT and CDR2 YYEEEE. The V and J ends lost 4 bases and 3 bases respectively, with 14 bases between them. The CDR3 sequence is 15 residues long. DNA for the CDR3: TGTGCCAGCAGCCCCGCAGGAGGCTTCTACAATGAGCAGTTCTTC. Residues: CASSPAGGFYNEQFF.

The J gene is TRBJ1-3, the V gene TRBV28; TRBD1 might be the D (5 bases). From germline, CDR1 is MDHEN and CDR2 SYDVKM. The CDR3 is 12 residues long. CDR3 DNA sequence: TGTGCTACCGGGGGTCTCGGAAACACCATATATTTT. It is translated as CATGGLGNTIYF.

The chain is built from TRBV4-2 and TRBJ2-4; a weak D match, TRBD2 (6 bases). The length of the CDR3 is 13 residues. The V end was cut by 4 bases, the J end by 8 bases, with 12 bases between. CDR1 and CDR2 (germline): LGHNA, YNFKEQ. The CDR3 region is CASSRGEKDIQYF. The CDR3 bases are TGTGCCAGCAGCCGGGGGGAGAAGGACATTCAGTACTTC.

This clone was counted a few times. The chain combines TRBV6-6 with TRBJ1-2; 7 positions agree with TRBD1. The V and J ends lost 0 bases and 5 bases, in that order; junction bases with no gene match: 9. This CDR3 is built from 16 residues. Germline loops: CDR1 MNHNY, CDR2 SVGAGI (reference sequence). CDR3 amino acids: CASSYSMSPQGYGYTF. The CDR3 nucleotides read TGTGCCAGCAGTTACTCGATGTCCCCACAGGGGTATGGCTACACCTTC.